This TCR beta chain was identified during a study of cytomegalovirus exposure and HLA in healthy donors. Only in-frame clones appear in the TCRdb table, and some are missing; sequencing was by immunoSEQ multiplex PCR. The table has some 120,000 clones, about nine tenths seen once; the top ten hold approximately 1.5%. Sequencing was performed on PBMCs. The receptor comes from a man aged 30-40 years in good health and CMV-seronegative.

The CDR3 reads CASRSKASGAAGTQYF. CDR3 nucleotide sequence: TGTGCCAGCAGATCCAAGGCTAGCGGGGCCGCGGGGACCCAGTACTTC. The rearrangement uses TRBV5-4 and TRBJ2-5; 9 bases fit TRBD2. This CDR3 has 16 residues. Germline V CDR1 and CDR2: SGHNT, YYREEE (reference sequence). The J segment lost 7 bases and the V segment lost 5 bases, leaving 15 bases of the junction unmatched.